This T cell receptor beta chain was captured in a study of shared clonotypes between healthy human individuals. Source study methods: Filtering differed, since immunoSEQ gave only junction sequences and no quality scores. Assay used: immunoSEQ multiplex PCR; TCRdb lists only in-frame clones, some missing. V, J and clone size are those of that table, while D and trimming were read from the DNA. Of approximately 500,000 clones in the sample, around 73% were seen once. Study-wide findings and caveats: It was only blood that was sampled, and tissue repertoires likely differ.

Turning to this clone: What it binds is unknown. The same CDR3 also results from other DNA sequences found in this sample.

Germline V CDR1 and CDR2: SGHDT, YYEEEE. The CDR3 totals 14 residues. Deletions cut 4 bases from V and 0 bases from J, with 8 bases between. The chain uses TRBV5-6 and TRBJ1-5; D remains ambiguous. Input material: PBMCs. This receptor was obtained from a woman aged 35 to 49 in good health. Some clones in this sample may be carry-over from other donors' samples. Here the CDR3 reads CASSLRGSNQPQHF. In DNA, the CDR3 is TGTGCCAGCAGCCTCCGAGGTAGCAATCAGCCCCAGCATTTT.